These 10 T cell receptor beta chains originate from one sample sequenced in a study of glioma-infiltrating T cells. Using RNA template, CDR3s of TCR alpha and beta were amplified with iRepertoire arm-PCR. MiXCR was run by TCRdb on the multiplex PCR reads, yielding one entry per CDR3 protein. This sample has approximately 110,000 distinct CDR3 sequences; roughly 24% occur once, and the top ten carry around 15%. The specimen sequenced was glioma tissue, nonneoplastic brain tissue, or PBMCs (not recorded which). These receptors all come from a human donor with low-grade glioma or glioblastoma, undergoing nonglioma brain surgery, or in good health (not recorded which).

About this clonotype itself: A much bigger clone sits one base away, suggesting this may be a read error. J is TRBJ2-1 and V is TRBV11-1; D might be TRBD2 (5 bases). CDR1 is SGHAT and CDR2 is FQDESV in the germline V gene (reference sequence). Trimming removed 6 bases at V and 10 bases at J, with 22 bases between. The CDR3 length is 15 residues. CDR3 region: CASRLERITSGEQFF. Here the CDR3 DNA reads TGTGCCAGCAGGCTAGAGCGGATTACGTCGGGAGAGCAGTTCTTC.

This chain uses TRBV12-3 or TRBV12-4 with TRBJ2-5; the match to TRBD1 covers 9 bases. Trimming cost V 4 bases and J 7 bases; bases outside gene matches: 10. CDR3 length: 15 amino acids. CDR3 coding DNA: TGTGCCAGCAGTTCTCAAGGACAGGGGATGGGGACCCAGTACTTC. The encoded protein is CASSSQGQGMGTQYF.

This clonotype was detected many times. The chain uses TRBV27 and TRBJ1-5; D perhaps matches TRBD1 (6 bases). V lost 1 base and J lost 4, with 11 bases in between. Germline-derived CDR1 and CDR2 are MNHEY and SMNVEV (reference sequence). This CDR3 is 15 amino acids long. Here the CDR3 DNA reads TGTGCCAGCAGTTTATGGAGAGGGGGGAATCAGCCCCAGCATTTT. Its protein is CASSLWRGGNQPQHF.

This chain links TRBV29-1 with TRBJ2-1; 9 nucleotides align to TRBD2. Losses at the gene ends were 2 bases for V and 0 bases for J; bases not matched to a gene: 5. In germline, CDR1 is SQVTM, CDR2 ANQGSEA. The length of the CDR3 is 16 residues. Written as DNA, the CDR3 is TGCAGCGTTGAACTAGCGGGGATGAGCTCCTACAATGAGCAGTTCTTC. Its translation is CSVELAGMSSYNEQFF.

Remarks on this clonotype: This may be a read error: a much more frequent sequence differs by one nucleotide. Because the CDR3 is missing its conserved closing phenylalanine or tryptophan, this is likely a read error. The DNA is left out, because the CDR3 cannot be placed on it with certainty; the CDR3 is given as TCRdb lists it. The chain recombines TRBV12-3 or TRBV12-4 with TRBJ2-1; the table's D call TRBD2 went unverified against the DNA. The CDR3 is 12 residues long, counting both termini. The CDR3 region is CASSFWRETEFL.

Details on this clonotype: Since a much larger clone is just one base distant, this may be a read error. The chain combines TRBV6-6 with TRBJ2-7; the D is unclear. Germline CDR1 reads MNHNY; CDR2 reads SVGAGI (reference sequence). The CDR3 runs 15 residues. The ends were cut back, 0 bases at V and 2 bases at J, with 11 bases in the middle. CDR3 DNA: TGTGCCAGCAGTTACTCGGCGAGACGGACCTACGAGCAGTACTTC. Encoded protein: CASSYSARRTYEQYF.

This clonotype was detected many times. The chain combines TRBV12-3 or TRBV12-4 with TRBJ2-1; 7 nucleotides agree with TRBD2. V lost 3 bases and J lost 3; bases outside the gene matches: 5. The length of the CDR3 is 15 residues. The CDR3 coding sequence is TGTGCCAGCAGTTTTGAGGCTAGCGGCTACAATGAGCAGTTCTTC. It specifies CASSFEASGYNEQFF.

As to this clonotype: A much larger clone sits a single nucleotide away, making a read error possible. This CDR3 is missing its conserved last phenylalanine or tryptophan, likely due to a read error. The rearrangement uses TRBV7-6 and TRBJ2-1; 10 bases fit TRBD2. Trimming cost V 7 bases and J 2 bases; bases outside gene matches: 2. Germline V lookup: CDR1 SGHVS, CDR2 FNYEAQ. CDR3 length: 14 residues. The CDR3 region is CASTLAGPYNEQFY. The CDR3 nucleotides are TGTGCCAGCACACTAGCGGGGCCCTACAATGAGCAGTTCTAC.

Regarding this clonotype: Mismatch with germline at one junction end may stem from a read error. The rearrangement uses TRBV5-1 and TRBJ2-6; 10 bases line up with TRBD1. Per the germline V gene, CDR1 is SGHRS and CDR2 is YFSETQ. This CDR3 has 21 residues. The CDR3 loop reads CASSLESSFGTGVVGADVLTF. The CDR3 DNA follows: TGCGCCAGCAGCTTGGAGTCTAGTTTTGGGACAGGGGTCGTCGGGGCCGACGTCCTGACTTTC. The full variable domain, with the rest looked up from reference TRBV5-1 and TRBJ2-6, is KAGVTQTPRYLIKTRGQQVTLSCSPISGHRSVSWYQQTPGQGLQFLFEYFSETQRNKGNFPGRFSGRQFSNSRSEMNVSTLELGDSALYLCASSLESSFGTGVVGADVLTFGAGSRLTVL.

This clonotype was recorded at least ten times. The chain uses TRBV9 and TRBJ1-1; D might be TRBD1 (5 bases). The CDR3 loop spans 14 amino acids. Trimming cost V 4 bases and J 1 base, with 11 bases left between them. Germline V CDR1 and CDR2: SGDLS, YYNGEE. The CDR3 sequence: CASSPRTGNTEAFF. In DNA, the CDR3 is TGTGCCAGCAGCCCCCGAACAGGGAACACTGAAGCTTTCTTT.